The sequence of this T cell receptor (beta chain) was determined in a study of blood T cells in healthy people across ages. This CDR3 is 15 amino acids long. The V gene lost 0 bases and the J gene lost 2 bases, with 11 bases spanning the gap. Germline V gives CDR1 SGDLS, CDR2 YYNGEE. A second PCR of roughly 7 to 11 cycles used a sample-barcoded 5' primer and a J-beta primer mix. TCRdb used MiXCR to reprocess the 5' RACE reads, holding one entry per CDR3 protein. The repertoire has about 780,000 distinct CDR3 sequences, around two thirds of them found once; the top ten carry around a quarter. The receptor was derived from a man aged 30 to 45 in good health. The sequenced material came from blood. The chain links TRBV9 to TRBJ2-5, with D uncertain. The CDR3 bases are TGTGCCAGCAGCGTAGAAGCGTCGGCACAAGAGACCCAGTACTTC. It yields the protein CASSVEASAQETQYF.